Listed below are T cell receptor beta chains from one sample, sequenced in a study of T cell repertoires in cytomegalovirus infection. Via MiXCR, TCRdb re-called the reads, giving one row per CDR3 protein. The sample holds approximately 140,000 distinct CDR3 sequences, roughly a quarter seen once. Their target antigens are unknown. Sequenced input: PBMCs, sequenced either directly or after in vitro stimulation (not recorded which). These receptors came from a human donor in good health (CMV status not recorded). Some clones in this sample may be carry-over from other donors' samples. Both conserved end residues are part of each CDR3. The order of the fields is J gene, clone size, D gene, V gene, CDR3 DNA, CDR3 protein. A D gene is named only where the DNA matches it firmly. Part of the rows lack a size; the others show once, few, many or a class for expanded clones.

J: TRBJ2-1; size: many; D: NA; V: TRBV12-3/TRBV12-4; DNA: TGTGCCAGCAGTTTAATCGGTGTGAGGGTGGACAATGAGCAGTTCTTC; CDR3: CASSLIGVRVDNEQFF
J: TRBJ1-5; size: NA; D: NA; V: TRBV27; DNA: TGTGCCAGCAGTAGCGTCGGGCCGGAGGGGTCACAGCCCCAGCATTTT; CDR3: CASSSVGPEGSQPQHF
J: TRBJ1-6; size: few; D: NA; V: TRBV7-2; DNA: TGTGCCAGCAGCTTAGGACGTCTGGGGCGACTTAATAATTCACCCCTCCACTTT; CDR3: CASSLGRLGRLNNSPLHF
J: TRBJ1-6; size: NA; D: NA; V: TRBV4-3; DNA: TGCGCCAGCAGCCAAGATGCGGGGGCTGATAATTCACCCCTCCACTTT; CDR3: CASSQDAGADNSPLHF
J: TRBJ1-6; size: NA; D: NA; V: TRBV19; DNA: TGTGCCAGTAGTATAAGAGGACCGCGGCGGTCACCCCTCCACTTT; CDR3: CASSIRGPRRSPLHF
J: TRBJ2-5; size: many; D: TRBD2; V: TRBV7-2; DNA: TGTGCCAGCAGCTTACGACTAGCGGGAGTCCAAGAGACCCAGTACTTC; CDR3: CASSLRLAGVQETQYF
J: TRBJ2-7; size: many; D: NA; V: TRBV7-8; DNA: TGTGCCAGCAGCTTATTGGCATCGAGCTCCTACGAGCAGTACTTC; CDR3: CASSLLASSSYEQYF
J: TRBJ1-2; size: few; D: NA; V: TRBV4-3; DNA: TGCGCCAGCAGCCAAATAAGTGGGTCTGGCTACACCTTC; CDR3: CASSQISGSGYTF
J: TRBJ1-2; size: NA; D: TRBD1; V: TRBV7-9; DNA: TGTGCCAGCAGCCTTACAGGGGCCTATGGCTACACCTTC; CDR3: CASSLTGAYGYTF
J: TRBJ2-4; size: few; D: TRBD2; V: TRBV5-1; DNA: TGCGCCAGCAGCGCCGGCGGACTAGAATCCATAGCCAAAAACATTCAGTACTTC; CDR3: CASSAGGLESIAKNIQYF
J: TRBJ1-5; size: NA; D: NA; V: TRBV11-2; DNA: TGTGCCAGCAGCTCTCAGGGTGTTAGCAATCAGCCCCAGCATTTT; CDR3: CASSSQGVSNQPQHF
J: TRBJ1-4; size: few; D: TRBD1; V: TRBV7-2; DNA: TGTGCCAGCAGCCCGCAGACAGGGGGCTATGAAAAACTGTTTTTT; CDR3: CASSPQTGGYEKLFF
J: TRBJ1-4; size: few; D: NA; V: TRBV28; DNA: TGTGCCAGCAGTTTTGGGGGGGCGGCTAATGAAAAACTGTTTTTT; CDR3: CASSFGGAANEKLFF
J: TRBJ2-7; size: NA; D: TRBD2; V: TRBV6-5; DNA: TGTGCCAGCACGACTAGCGGGTACTCCTACGAGCAGTACTTC; CDR3: CASTTSGYSYEQYF
J: TRBJ1-2; size: NA; D: TRBD1; V: TRBV7-9; DNA: TGTGCCAGCAGCCGGGACAGCCAAGGTGGCTACACCTTC; CDR3: CASSRDSQGGYTF
J: TRBJ1-1; size: NA; D: TRBD1; V: TRBV11-2; DNA: TGTGCCAGCAGCCCGCTGACAGGGCGGAACACTGAAGCTTTCTTT; CDR3: CASSPLTGRNTEAFF
J: TRBJ2-1; size: few; D: TRBD1; V: TRBV12-3/TRBV12-4; DNA: TGTGCCAGCAGTTTAGCCCCTGGACAGGTCAATGAGCAGTTCTTC; CDR3: CASSLAPGQVNEQFF
J: TRBJ2-5; size: many; D: NA; V: TRBV28; DNA: TGTGCCAGCACCGAGCGGCAGACCCAGTACTTC; CDR3: CASTERQTQYF
J: TRBJ1-2; size: NA; D: TRBD1; V: TRBV20-1; DNA: TGCAGCAGGAGGGGGCCCGATGGCTACACCTTC; CDR3: CSRRGPDGYTF
J: TRBJ2-1; size: few; D: NA; V: TRBV2; DNA: TGTGCCAGCCTCTCGCGGTATGAGCAGTTCTTC; CDR3: CASLSRYEQFF
J: TRBJ1-1; size: NA; D: TRBD1; V: TRBV19; DNA: TGTGCCAGTAGTCCACAGGGGAGAGCTGAAGCTTTCTTT; CDR3: CASSPQGRAEAFF
J: TRBJ1-1; size: NA; D: NA; V: TRBV4-3; DNA: TGCGCCAGCAGCCAAGAGATATACCAGAACACTGAAGCTTTCTTT; CDR3: CASSQEIYQNTEAFF
J: TRBJ2-7; size: NA; D: TRBD1; V: TRBV7-2; DNA: TGTGCCAGCAGCCCACAGGGGGCCTCTACTTACGAGCAGTACTTC; CDR3: CASSPQGASTYEQYF
J: TRBJ1-1; size: NA; D: NA; V: TRBV6-2/TRBV6-3; DNA: TGTGCCAGCAGTTATGCGGCCGGCACTGAAGCTTTCTTT; CDR3: CASSYAAGTEAFF
J: TRBJ2-3; size: many; D: TRBD2; V: TRBV7-2; DNA: TGTGCCAGCAGCTTACCCATTAGCGGGAAAACTAGCACAGATACGCAGTATTTT; CDR3: CASSLPISGKTSTDTQYF
J: TRBJ1-1; size: many; D: NA; V: TRBV7-2; DNA: TGTGCCAGCAGCTTTTTTACAGCGAACACTGAAGCTTTCTTT; CDR3: CASSFFTANTEAFF
J: TRBJ1-1; size: many; D: NA; V: TRBV28; DNA: TGTGCCAGCAGTTTTTCGGACAGAATGAACACTGAAGCTTTCTTT; CDR3: CASSFSDRMNTEAFF
J: TRBJ1-1; size: few; D: NA; V: TRBV24-1; DNA: TGTGCCACCCGGGGATCAGCGAACACTGAAGCTTTCTTT; CDR3: CATRGSANTEAFF
J: TRBJ1-5; size: many; D: TRBD1; V: TRBV7-2; DNA: TGTGCCAGCAGCCCCCCGGGACAGACACGACGGGGGCCCCAGCATTTT; CDR3: CASSPPGQTRRGPQHF
J: TRBJ1-1; size: NA; D: NA; V: TRBV12-3/TRBV12-4; DNA: TGTGCCAGCAGGTCGCGGGGAAAACACACTGAAGCTTTCTTT; CDR3: CASRSRGKHTEAFF
J: TRBJ2-5; size: NA; D: NA; V: TRBV6-5; DNA: TGTGCCAGCAGACACACAGCGCGGGAGACCCAGTACTTC; CDR3: CASRHTARETQYF
J: TRBJ2-1; size: NA; D: NA; V: TRBV20-1; DNA: TGCAGTATCCGCCGAAACAACAATGAGCAGTTCTTC; CDR3: CSIRRNNNEQFF
J: TRBJ2-7; size: NA; D: NA; V: TRBV7-2; DNA: TGTGCCAGCAGCTTAGCGATAATCAGCTACGAGCAGTACTTC; CDR3: CASSLAIISYEQYF